What follows are 7 T cell receptor beta chains derived from one specimen sequenced in a study of CD8+ T cells in alopecia areata (dated by TCRdb to the late 2010s). Libraries were made using the immunoSEQ multiplex PCR assay. RNA was extracted from all samples and reverse transcribed into cDNA, which served as template for TCR sequencing. This is the immuneACCESS table as TCRdb keeps it, with only in-frame sequences that have V and J called. A part of the clones is gone; compared with another copy, unresolved V genes explain less than half, and the rest is unexplained. Across this sample there are about 160,000 clones, with around 47% seen only once. Less than 8% of the sample is held by the ten biggest clonotypes. Specimen: CD4+ T cells sorted from blood. All receptors come from a human donor with alopecia areata.

The chain has TRBV29-1 and TRBJ2-5; TRBD2 might be the D (5 bases). The germline V and J ends were trimmed by 3 bases and 5 bases, with 13 bases remaining between them. The germline V gene encodes CDR1 SQVTM and CDR2 ANQGSEA. There are 13 residues in the CDR3. The CDR3 sequence: CSVESRTGETQYF. The CDR3 nucleotides are TGCAGCGTTGAGTCTAGAACGGGGGAGACCCAGTACTTC.

The rearrangement links TRBV28 to TRBJ2-2; TRBD1 matches 10 bases. CDR3 length: 16 amino acids. CDR1 is MDHEN and CDR2 is SYDVKM in the germline V gene. Trimming removed 6 bases from V and 5 bases from J; junction bases left unmatched: 9. The CDR3 nucleotides are TGTGCCAGCAGGGAGCCGGGACAGGGGAGAACCGGGGAGCTGTTTTTT. Protein sequence: CASREPGQGRTGELFF.

J is TRBJ2-1 and V is TRBV7-9; no definite D call. Trimming left V 5 bases short and J 8 bases short, with 19 bases between. Germline CDR1 SEHNR, CDR2 FQNEAQ (reference sequence). The CDR3 is 15 amino acids. CDR3 DNA sequence: TGTGCCAGCAGCGAAGGTCAGCGAATGAAGGATGAGCAGTTCTTC. Residues: CASSEGQRMKDEQFF.

The chain joins TRBV7-9 to TRBJ2-7, with 9 bases identical to TRBD1. CDR3 length: 15 residues. Germline CDR1 and CDR2: SEHNR and FQNEAQ (reference sequence). V was pared by 1 base and J by 1 base, with 2 bases of the junction left unmatched. In DNA, the CDR3 is TGTGCCAGCAGCTTAGGAGGGACAGGGTCCTACGAGCAGTACTTC. Translated: CASSLGGTGSYEQYF.

This clone has just a few counts. V and J are TRBV5-6 and TRBJ2-7, with a weak D call TRBD2 (6 bases). Germline V gene data show CDR1 as SGHDT and CDR2 as YYEEEE. Trimming pared 6 bases from V and 2 bases from J, leaving 18 bases between. This CDR3 is 15 amino acids long. The CDR3 loop reads CASTKAGGATYEQYF. The CDR3, as DNA: TGTGCCAGCACCAAAGCAGGCGGGGCCACCTACGAGCAGTACTTC.

V usage is TRBV20-1 and J usage is TRBJ1-2; possible D gene TRBD1, 5 bases. Germline V CDR1 and CDR2: DFQATT, SNEGSKA (reference sequence). The CDR3 is 11 residues long. The V and J ends lost 3 bases and 8 bases respectively, with 10 bases between them. The DNA for the CDR3 is TGCAGTGCTAGGGGGGACGCCGGCTACACCTTC. Protein product: CSARGDAGYTF.

The chain carries TRBV11-2 and TRBJ2-1; D gene ambiguous. There are 15 residues in the CDR3. The germline CDR1 and CDR2 sequences are SGHAT and FQNNGV. Trimming removed 0 bases at V and 7 bases at J, with 13 bases between. The DNA for the CDR3 is TGTGCCAGCAGCTTAGAAATGGTCTTGGGGAATGAGCAGTTCTTC. Translating it yields CASSLEMVLGNEQFF.